This TCR beta chain was sequenced for a study of response to subunit inactivated influenza vaccine. Using its own MiXCR run on the RT-PCR reads, TCRdb lists one record per CDR3 protein. The table records about 800,000 distinct CDR3 sequences, roughly 20% of them present only once. Whole-study findings and limits: Only a handful of new T cells, the authors suggested, are recruited with each seasonal influenza vaccination.

This clonotype has only a few counts. What it recognizes is unknown. The V segment lost 5 bases and the J segment 0 bases; nucleotides outside the gene matches: 14. This CDR3 has 19 residues. Germline-derived CDR1 and CDR2 are SGHRS and YFSETQ. The V gene is TRBV5-1, the J gene TRBJ2-3; TRBD2 agrees at 11 bases. This material consisted of PBMCs from blood, taken less than 6 days after vaccination. This TCR was recovered from a man in his fifties who received an inactivated influenza vaccine. The CDR3 nucleotides read TGCGCCAGCAGACCTGGGACCGGGACTAGCGGAGCTAGCACAGATACGCAGTATTTT. It translates to CASRPGTGTSGASTDTQYF.